This T cell receptor beta chain was obtained from a study of a mutant IDH1 vaccine in newly diagnosed glioma. Study-level background: Patients got their first vaccination 4-6 weeks after radiotherapy alone, or with temozolomide cycles. Patients previously underwent radiotherapy, temozolomide, or both, and most underwent both. The week-35 safety follow-up was V12, and the week-47 study end was V13.

V lost 6 bases, J lost 4 bases, and 2 bases stayed unmatched. Germline values: CDR1 LNHDA, CDR2 SQIVND (reference sequence). This CDR3 contains 12 residues. The protocol was immunoSEQ multiplex PCR, while the TCRdb copy is restricted to in-frame clones and leaves out a portion. The table has 30,000 to 40,000 clones, just under 90% seen once. As regards this clone: What it binds is unknown. This CDR3 is also generated by other DNA sequences in the sample.

Time point specified: week 47, end of study. Vaccination comprised doses that each held 300 ug of mutant IDH1 20-mer peptide, plus topical imiquimod. General observations from the study: It was approximately 93% of patients that developed vaccine-induced immune responses.

Sequenced material: PBMCs, taken from a glioma patient whose treatment included an IDH1 peptide vaccine. The TCR was taken from a woman in her 30s with glioma. This rearrangement joins TRBV19 to TRBJ1-1; 7 nucleotides line up with TRBD1. The CDR3: CASSTGVTEAFF. The CDR3 nucleotides read TGTGCCAGTAGCACAGGGGTCACTGAAGCTTTCTTT.